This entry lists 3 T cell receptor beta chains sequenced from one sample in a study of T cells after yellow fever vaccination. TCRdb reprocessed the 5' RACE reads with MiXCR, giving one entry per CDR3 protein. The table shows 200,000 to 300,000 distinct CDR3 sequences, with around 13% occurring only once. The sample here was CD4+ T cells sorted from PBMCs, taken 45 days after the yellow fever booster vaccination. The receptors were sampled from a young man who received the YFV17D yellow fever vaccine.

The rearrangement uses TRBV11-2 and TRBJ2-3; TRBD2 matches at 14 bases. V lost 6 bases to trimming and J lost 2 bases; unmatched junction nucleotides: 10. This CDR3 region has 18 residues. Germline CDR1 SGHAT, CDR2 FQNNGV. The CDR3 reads CASSPRGLAGASTDTQYF. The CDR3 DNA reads TGTGCCAGCAGTCCCCGGGGACTAGCGGGGGCCTCCACAGATACGCAGTATTTT. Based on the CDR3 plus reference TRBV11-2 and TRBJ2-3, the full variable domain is EAGVAQSPRYKIIEKRQSVAFWCNPISGHATLYWYQQILGQGPKLLIQFQNNGVVDDSQLPKDRFSAERLKGVDSTLKIQPAKLEDSAVYLCASSPRGLAGASTDTQYFGPGTRLTVL.

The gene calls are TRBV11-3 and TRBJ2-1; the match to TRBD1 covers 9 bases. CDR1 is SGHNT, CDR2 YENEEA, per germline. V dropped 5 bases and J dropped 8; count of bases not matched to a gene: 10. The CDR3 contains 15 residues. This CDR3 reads CASSQLGQGLDEQFF. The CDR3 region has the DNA TGTGCCAGCAGCCAATTAGGACAGGGGCTGGATGAGCAGTTCTTC.

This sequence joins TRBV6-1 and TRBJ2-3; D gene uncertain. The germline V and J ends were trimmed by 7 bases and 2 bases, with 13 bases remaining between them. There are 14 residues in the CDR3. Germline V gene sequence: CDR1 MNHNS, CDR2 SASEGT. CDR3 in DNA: TGTGCCAGCATGGCCCGGCCCTACACAGATACGCAGTATTTT. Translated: CASMARPYTDTQYF.